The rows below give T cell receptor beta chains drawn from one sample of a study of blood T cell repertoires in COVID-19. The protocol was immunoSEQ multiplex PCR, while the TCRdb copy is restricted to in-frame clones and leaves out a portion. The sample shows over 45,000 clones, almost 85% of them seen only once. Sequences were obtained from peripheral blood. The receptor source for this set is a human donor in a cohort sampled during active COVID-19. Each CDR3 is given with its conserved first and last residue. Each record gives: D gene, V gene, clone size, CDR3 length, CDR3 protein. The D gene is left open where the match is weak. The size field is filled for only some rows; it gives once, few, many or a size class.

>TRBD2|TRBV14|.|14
CASSPTSGTDTQYF
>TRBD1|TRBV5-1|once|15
CASSTGTTGSDTQYF
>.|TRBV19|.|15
CASSPPGVDGVELFF
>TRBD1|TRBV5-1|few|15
CASSTGQQKDYGYTF
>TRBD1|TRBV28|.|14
CASSSGQMGSPLHF
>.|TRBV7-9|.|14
CASSLTGSTDTQYF
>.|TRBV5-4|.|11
CASSLDFEQFF
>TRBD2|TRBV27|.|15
CASTFVAGGYYEQYF
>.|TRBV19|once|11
CASSVGWAQFF
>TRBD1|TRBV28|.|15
CASTRGTGDYNEQFF
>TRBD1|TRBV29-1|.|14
CSVRDRGDTGELFF
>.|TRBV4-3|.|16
CASSLLLSSGDYEQYF
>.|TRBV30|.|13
CAWNNRYNSPLHF
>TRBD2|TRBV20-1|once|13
CSASGTSEETQYF
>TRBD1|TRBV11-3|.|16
CASSPGQGRAKTEAFF
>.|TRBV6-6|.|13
CASSSTPGGGSIF
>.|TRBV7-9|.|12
CASRGADTEAFF
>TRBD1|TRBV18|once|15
CASSPGGQGAYEQYF
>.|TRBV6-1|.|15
CASSEQGRFPYEQYF